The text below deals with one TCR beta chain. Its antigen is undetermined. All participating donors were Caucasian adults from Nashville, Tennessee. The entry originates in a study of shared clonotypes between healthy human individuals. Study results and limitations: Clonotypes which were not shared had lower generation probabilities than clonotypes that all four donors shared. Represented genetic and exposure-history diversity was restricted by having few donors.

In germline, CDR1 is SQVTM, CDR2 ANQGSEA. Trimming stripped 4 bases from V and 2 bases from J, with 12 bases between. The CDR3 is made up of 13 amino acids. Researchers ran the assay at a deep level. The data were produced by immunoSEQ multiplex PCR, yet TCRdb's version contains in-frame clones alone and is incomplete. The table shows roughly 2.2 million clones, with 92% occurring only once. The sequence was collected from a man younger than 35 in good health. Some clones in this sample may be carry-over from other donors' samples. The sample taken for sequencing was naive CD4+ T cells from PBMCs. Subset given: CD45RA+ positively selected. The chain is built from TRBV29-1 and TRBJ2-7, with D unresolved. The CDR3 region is CSVGLHYTYEQYF. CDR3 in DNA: TGCAGCGTTGGCCTGCACTATACCTACGAGCAGTACTTC.